A single T cell receptor beta chain is shown here with its context. V shed 5 bases and J shed 7 bases, with 18 bases lying between them. Looked up from germline, CDR1 is SGHVS and CDR2 is FNYEAQ. The CDR3 contains 15 residues. Clones were read by immunoSEQ multiplex PCR, and TCRdb kept only the in-frame ones, dropping some. Among around 1,900,000 clones listed, approximately 92% were seen once. In the naive CD8 group, cells lacked CD45RO and were positively selected for CCR7, so terminally differentiated effector memory CD45RA+ cells were left out. This sample was taken from a study of shared clonotypes between healthy human individuals.

The chain combines TRBV7-6 with TRBJ1-5, with D tentatively TRBD1 (5 bases). This TCR was sampled from a man aged 18-30 years in good health. Some clones in this sample may be carry-over from other donors' samples. The sequenced material came from naive CD8+ T cells from PBMCs. The chain's CDR3 is CASSRNQGLGQPQHF. The CDR3 DNA reads TGTGCCAGCAGCCGCAATCAGGGATTAGGGCAGCCCCAGCATTTT.